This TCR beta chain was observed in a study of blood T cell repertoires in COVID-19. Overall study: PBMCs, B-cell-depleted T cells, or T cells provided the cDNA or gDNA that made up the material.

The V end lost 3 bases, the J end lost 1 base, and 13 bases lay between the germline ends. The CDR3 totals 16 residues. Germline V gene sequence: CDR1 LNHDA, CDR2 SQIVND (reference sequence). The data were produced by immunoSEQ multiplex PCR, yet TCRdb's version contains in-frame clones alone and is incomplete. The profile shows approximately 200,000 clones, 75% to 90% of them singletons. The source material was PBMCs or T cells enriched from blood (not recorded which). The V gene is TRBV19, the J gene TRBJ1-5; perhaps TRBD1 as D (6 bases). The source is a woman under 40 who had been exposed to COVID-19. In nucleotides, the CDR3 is TGTGCCAGTAGTATCTGGGGGCGCGGCAGCAATCAGCCCCAGCATTTT. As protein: CASSIWGRGSNQPQHF.